The 25 T cell receptor beta chains reported below all come from one sample, sequenced in a study (dated by TCRdb to 2014 to 2015). Library preparation employed 5' RACE. Sequenced using an Illumina MiSeq. TCRdb reprocessing: public reads trimmed at Q25 with fastp, clones called with MiXCR, in-frame beta chains kept. One record per CDR3 amino acid sequence lists the most common genes and DNA. A total of some 5,500 distinct CDR3 sequences appear in this sample, 40% to 60% of them only once. 3% to 4% of the sample comes from the top ten. The sample taken for sequencing was memory CD4+ T cells sorted from blood. The cell subset or site label, read with the paper, signifies: memory CD4+ T cells, CD4+CD45RO+CD25-. The origin of the receptors is a female donor with breast cancer.

This clonotype was recorded only once. A read error may account for a junction end that differs from germline. The chain links TRBV6-1 to TRBJ1-4; no clear D. CDR3 length: 14 amino acids. Per the germline V gene, CDR1 is MNHNS and CDR2 is SASEGT. CDR3: CANSFRLGYEKLFF. CDR3 DNA: TGTGCCAACAGTTTCCGGCTGGGGTATGAAAAACTGTTTTTT.

The chain recombines TRBV20-1 with TRBJ1-1; D is ambiguous. Trimming took off 6 bases at V and 1 base at J, with 9 bases between the two ends. The CDR3 length is 12 residues. Germline assignment: CDR1 DFQATT and CDR2 SNEGSKA (reference sequence). Here the CDR3 reads CSATRENTEAFF. The CDR3 DNA sequence: TGCAGTGCCACTCGGGAGAACACTGAAGCTTTCTTT.

The chain recombines TRBV29-1 with TRBJ1-2; no clear D gene. The CDR3 has 13 amino acids. Per the germline V gene, CDR1 is SQVTM and CDR2 is ANQGSEA. Trimming removed 6 bases from V and 2 bases from J, with 13 bases in between. Here the CDR3 DNA reads TGCAGCGTGAACACAGACGGAAACTATGGCTACACCTTC. It specifies CSVNTDGNYGYTF.

The rearrangement links TRBV12-3 or TRBV12-4 to TRBJ1-2; 7 positions agree with TRBD1. The J segment lost 7 bases and the V segment lost 3 bases, leaving 8 bases of the junction unmatched. The CDR3 extends over 14 amino acids. The CDR3 region is CASSLETGYTGYTF. The DNA of the CDR3 is TGTGCCAGCAGTTTGGAGACAGGGTACACTGGCTACACCTTC.

On this clonotype: A read error may explain this, as a much larger clone is one base away. The chain joins TRBV20-1 to TRBJ2-1; 9 bases align to TRBD2. Germline V gene data show CDR1 as DFQATT and CDR2 as SNEGSKA (reference sequence). The trim removed 5 bases at V and 2 bases at J, leaving 7 bases unmatched. CDR3 length: 15 amino acids. This chain's CDR3 is CSAGRTSETYNEQFF. The CDR3 coding sequence is TGCAGTGCTGGTCGGACTAGCGAAACCTACAATGAGCAGTTCTTC.

The gene calls are TRBV20-1 and TRBJ2-3; 9 bases fit TRBD2. V trimming: 7 bases; J trimming: 0 bases; junction bases outside the gene matches: 8. This CDR3 is built from 15 residues. The germline V gene encodes CDR1 DFQATT and CDR2 SNEGSKA (reference sequence). The CDR3 loop is CSVSREGTSTDTQYF. CDR3 in DNA: TGCAGTGTCTCGCGGGAGGGTACTAGCACAGATACGCAGTATTTT.

Judged by abundance, this clonotype is medium-sized. The rearrangement uses TRBV20-1 and TRBJ2-1; D assignment may be TRBD1 or TRBD2 (5 bases each). CDR1 is DFQATT, CDR2 SNEGSKA, per germline (reference sequence). The CDR3 contains 16 residues. Deletions cut 3 bases from V and 0 bases from J, with 15 bases between. The CDR3 region is CSASPGTASSYNEQFF. In DNA, the CDR3 is TGCAGTGCTAGTCCCGGGACGGCGAGCTCCTACAATGAGCAGTTCTTC.

This clonotype was seen a few times. The V call is TRBV4-1, the J call TRBJ1-1; D unclear. From germline, CDR1 is MGHRA and CDR2 YSYEKL. V dropped 1 base and J dropped 4 bases, with 16 bases sitting between them. The CDR3 loop spans 16 amino acids. CDR3 nucleotide sequence: TGCGCCAGCAGCCAAGTCCGGACGGCGGAAAGCACTGAAGCTTTCTTT. It codes for CASSQVRTAESTEAFF.

This clonotype qualifies as medium-sized (0.01 to 0.1%). The chain joins TRBV20-1 to TRBJ1-1, with D hard to call. The germline V gene has CDR1 DFQATT and CDR2 SNEGSKA (reference sequence). With 2 bases removed from V and 0 bases from J, the gap between germline ends came to 13 bases. The CDR3 totals 15 residues. CDR3 sequence reads: CSARPPGLMNTEAFF. As DNA, the CDR3 is TGCAGTGCTAGACCCCCTGGACTGATGAACACTGAAGCTTTCTTT.

The V call is TRBV12-3 or TRBV12-4, the J call TRBJ2-7, with D possibly matching TRBD1 (6 bases). CDR3 length: 15 amino acids. Trimming shortened V by 6 bases and J by 0 bases, and 15 bases separated the two germline ends. The DNA of the CDR3 is TGTGCCAGCAGCCCCGGGCAGGGGTACTCCTACGAGCAGTACTTC. It codes for CASSPGQGYSYEQYF.

The chain is built from TRBV6-6 and TRBJ1-1, with a weak D call TRBD1 (5 bases). CDR1 is MNHNY, CDR2 SVGAGI, per germline (reference sequence). The germline V and J ends were trimmed by 2 bases and 1 base, with 8 bases remaining between them. The length of the CDR3 is 14 residues. The CDR3 coding sequence is TGTGCCAGCAGTTACGGGGGTGGGAACACTGAAGCTTTCTTT. This translates into CASSYGGGNTEAFF.

This chain joins TRBV20-1 and TRBJ2-5; the match to TRBD2 covers 12 bases. CDR1 is DFQATT and CDR2 is SNEGSKA in the germline V gene (reference sequence). The CDR3 extends over 15 amino acids. With V trimmed by 4 bases and J by 3 bases, 6 bases remained unmatched. In DNA form, the CDR3 reads TGCAGTGCTAATCGACTAGCGGGAGCCAAAGAGACCCAGTACTTC. Its translation is CSANRLAGAKETQYF.

The rearrangement joins TRBV12-3 or TRBV12-4 to TRBJ2-1, with 12 bases matching TRBD1. The CDR3 sequence is 15 residues long. V was pared by 6 bases and J by 8 bases, with 8 bases of the junction left unmatched. CDR3 DNA: TGTGCCAGCAGGGGGACCGGGACAGGGGGCCATGAGCAGTTCTTC. Translating it yields CASRGTGTGGHEQFF.

The chain employs TRBV3-1 and TRBJ2-3, with no clear D. Trimming cost V 0 bases and J 1 base, with 5 bases left between them. The CDR3 has 14 amino acids. From germline, CDR1 is LGHDT and CDR2 YNNKEL (reference sequence). CDR3: CASSQDLGTDTQYF. For the CDR3, the DNA is TGTGCCAGCAGCCAAGACTTGGGCACAGATACGCAGTATTTT.

This chain joins TRBV5-4 and TRBJ1-6; 8 bases are shared with TRBD1. Per germline, CDR1 SGHNT and CDR2 YYREEE (reference sequence). The CDR3 runs 15 residues. Losses at the gene ends were 2 bases for V and 6 bases for J; bases not matched to a gene: 4. CDR3 sequence: CASSFRQGINSPLHF. CDR3 sequence (DNA): TGTGCCAGCAGCTTCCGACAGGGGATTAATTCACCCCTCCACTTT.

This clonotype was counted between two and nine times. The rearrangement links TRBV20-1 to TRBJ2-5; TRBD2 matches at 7 bases. Unmatched junction bases numbered 10, after V lost 3 bases and J lost 12 bases. Germline CDR1 reads DFQATT; CDR2 reads SNEGSKA (reference sequence). The CDR3 totals 12 residues. The CDR3 spells CSARSGTIDEYF. The CDR3 DNA is TGCAGTGCTAGGTCGGGGACTATCGATGAGTACTTC.

The gene calls are TRBV7-2 and TRBJ2-7; D possibly corresponds to TRBD1 (6 bases). The V gene's germline CDR1 is SGHTA and CDR2 FQGNSA. Trimming removed 5 bases at V and 5 bases at J, with 16 bases between. The CDR3 runs 14 residues. For the CDR3, the DNA is TGTGCCAGCAGCCACGGGACAACAGACGACGAGCAGTACTTC. This codes for CASSHGTTDDEQYF.

The rearrangement joins TRBV29-1 to TRBJ2-5; D is possibly TRBD1 or TRBD2 (5 bases each). Germline CDR1 reads SQVTM; CDR2 reads ANQGSEA. The CDR3 covers 12 residues. Trimming removed 6 bases from V and 5 bases from J, with 13 bases in between. CDR3 nucleotides: TGCAGCGTCCGGGACGACTGGGAGACCCAGTACTTC. Its translation: CSVRDDWETQYF. The whole variable domain, filled in from reference TRBV29-1 and TRBJ2-5, reads SAVISQKPSRDICQRGTSLTIQCQVDSQVTMMFWYRQQPGQSLTLIATANQGSEATYESGFVIDKFPISRPNLTFSTLTVSNMSPEDSSIYLCSVRDDWETQYFGPGTRLLVL.

V is TRBV5-1 and J is TRBJ2-5; TRBD1 matches at 9 bases. Germline V gene sequence: CDR1 SGHRS, CDR2 YFSETQ. J gave up 2 bases and V 0 bases, and 2 bases lay outside the gene matches. The CDR3 consists of 15 residues. The CDR3 DNA follows: TGCGCCAGCAGCTTGGCAGGGACAGGGCAAGAGACCCAGTACTTC. Its protein product is CASSLAGTGQETQYF.

In DNA form, the CDR3 reads TGTGCCAGCAGCTATTCCGGGACAGGGGATTACAATGAGCAGTTCTTC. This encodes CASSYSGTGDYNEQFF. This chain connects TRBV28 to TRBJ2-1, with 10 positions matching TRBD1. V was pared by 6 bases and J by 4 bases, with 9 bases of the junction left unmatched. This CDR3 region has 16 residues. Germline CDR1 reads MDHEN; CDR2 reads SYDVKM.

V is TRBV7-3 and J is TRBJ1-6; unclear D gene. Trimming took off 1 base at V and 8 bases at J, with 9 bases between the two ends. Germline assignment: CDR1 SGHTA and CDR2 FQGTGA. This CDR3 region has 14 residues. CDR3 DNA sequence: TGTGCCAGCAGCTTAATAGCTTGGGATTCACCCCTCCACTTT. Protein: CASSLIAWDSPLHF.

The CDR3 coding sequence is TGTGCCAGCAGTTACTTGTACGAGCAGTTCTTC. It is translated as CASSYLYEQFF. J is TRBJ2-1 and V is TRBV6-6; D gene uncertain. Per the germline V gene, CDR1 is MNHNY and CDR2 is SVGAGI (reference sequence). This CDR3 comprises 11 residues. V was clipped by 1 base and J by 10 bases, with 5 bases between them.

The chain employs TRBV12-2 and TRBJ2-7; no check of the table's D call, TRBD1, against the DNA was made. TRBV12-2 is a listed pseudogene. CDR3 length: 14 residues. The CDR3 bases are TGTGCCAGCAGCTCCGGGACAGTTTCCTACGAGCAGTACTTC. Its protein product is CASSSGTVSYEQYF.

The chain carries TRBV7-8 and TRBJ2-7, with TRBD2 matching over 7 bases. V lost 2 bases to trimming and J lost 3 bases; unmatched junction nucleotides: 4. The CDR3 is 14 residues long. CDR1 SGHVS and CDR2 FQNEAQ come from the germline V gene. CDR3 sequence reads: CASSLRDYIYEQYF. CDR3 nucleotide sequence: TGTGCCAGCAGCTTACGGGACTATATCTACGAGCAGTACTTC.

This clonotype has just one count. The chain recombines TRBV15 with TRBJ1-6, with a possible D match to TRBD1 (5 bases). The CDR3 runs 13 residues. V was clipped by 5 bases and J by 10 bases, with 12 bases between them. Germline assignment: CDR1 LNHNV and CDR2 YYDKDF (reference sequence). CDR3 region: CATSSGVGSPLHF. The CDR3 DNA is TGTGCCACCAGCTCGGGGGTGGGGTCACCCCTCCACTTT.